The T cell receptor (beta chain) described here comes from a study of T cell repertoires in cytomegalovirus infection. Findings of the study overall: Based on cumulative public TCR beta family frequency, carriers of CMV plus the relevant HLA were identified.

Of note for this clonotype: The antigen is undetermined.

TCRdb reprocessed the reads with MiXCR, giving one entry per CDR3 protein. The sample has 500,000 or so distinct CDR3 sequences, about 15% seen once; the top ten hold approximately 24%. The sequenced sample was CD8+ T cells from PBMCs. This sequence originates from a human donor in good health (CMV status not recorded). Some clones in this sample may be carry-over from other donors' samples.

CDR3 DNA sequence: TGCGCCAGCAGCCAGGCCCGGACGCAGTATTTT. Its translation: CASSQARTQYF. The chain carries TRBV4-1 and TRBJ2-3; D unclear. CDR3 length equals 11 residues. Trimming left V 3 bases short and J 9 bases short, with 7 bases between. The germline V gene has CDR1 MGHRA and CDR2 YSYEKL.